This T cell receptor beta chain appears in the sequencing data of a study of early T cells in non-severe SARS-CoV-2 infection. TCRdb re-called the 5' RACE reads through MiXCR, storing one row per CDR3 protein. The table includes under 85,000 distinct CDR3 sequences, roughly 12% detected once. The CDR3 is 17 amino acids. Trimming removed 4 bases from V and 0 bases from J, with 16 bases in between. Germline loops: CDR1 SEHNR, CDR2 FQNEAQ (reference sequence). This TCR was sampled from an adult who was a healthcare worker with PCR-confirmed SARS-CoV-2 infection or an uninfected control (not recorded which). Sequenced material: whole blood. V usage is TRBV7-9 and J usage is TRBJ2-4; the D gene is possibly TRBD1 (5 bases). The CDR3 DNA sequence: TGTGCCAGCAGCTCCACCACTGACAGACTAGCCAAAAACATTCAGTACTTC. Translation gives CASSSTTDRLAKNIQYF.